This TCR beta chain derives from a study of cytomegalovirus exposure and HLA in healthy donors. The overall study: Caucasian-associated ancestry cluster membership applied to under 85% of under 450 genotyped donors. Study findings and constraints: Later work found that TCR association rates differed between HLA loci; DRB1 had the most and HLA-C the fewest.

PCR used 60 Vbeta primers and 13 Jbeta primers. Generated by immunoSEQ multiplex PCR, the TCRdb table keeps only in-frame clones and is missing some. The table has 100,000 to 150,000 clones, approximately 75% seen once. A word on this clone: The antigen remains undetermined.

The clonotype comes from a male donor in good health and CMV-seronegative. Sequenced sample: PBMCs.

This CDR3 is CASSPTSGQETQYF. The CDR3 nucleotides read TGTGCCAGCTCACCAACTAGCGGACAAGAGACCCAGTACTTC. The chain links TRBV18 to TRBJ2-5; 8 nucleotides align to TRBD2. The ends lost 2 bases at V and 2 bases at J; junction bases unmatched: 1. Germline loops: CDR1 KGHSH, CDR2 LQKENI. This CDR3 spans 14 amino acids.